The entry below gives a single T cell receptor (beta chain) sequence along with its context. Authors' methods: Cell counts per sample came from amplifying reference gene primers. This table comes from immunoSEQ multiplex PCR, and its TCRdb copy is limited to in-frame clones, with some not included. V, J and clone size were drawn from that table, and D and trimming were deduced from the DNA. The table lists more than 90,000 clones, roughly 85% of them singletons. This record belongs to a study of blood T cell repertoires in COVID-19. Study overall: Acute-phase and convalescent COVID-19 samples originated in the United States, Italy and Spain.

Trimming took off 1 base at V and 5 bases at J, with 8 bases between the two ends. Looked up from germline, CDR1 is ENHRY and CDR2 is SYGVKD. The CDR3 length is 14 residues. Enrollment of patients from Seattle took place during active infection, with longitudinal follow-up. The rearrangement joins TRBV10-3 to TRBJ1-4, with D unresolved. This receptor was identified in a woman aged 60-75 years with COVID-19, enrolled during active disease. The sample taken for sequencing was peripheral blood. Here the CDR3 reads CAISEYGSNEKLFF. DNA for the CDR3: TGTGCCATCAGTGAGTACGGGAGCAATGAAAAACTGTTTTTT.